The rows below give T cell receptor beta chains drawn from one sample of a study of control samples from healthy donors and cancer patients. Profiled with immunoSEQ multiplex PCR; TCRdb holds only in-frame clones, not every one. The sample has about 120,000 clones, approximately 90% seen once. Sequencing was done on a sample of PBMCs. These receptors all stem from a woman aged 55-69 years with lung cancer. Both conserved end residues are part of each CDR3. D genes are given only for firm matches. Some rows have no size entry. The others give once, few or many, or a class for an expanded clone.

size,D,J,V,DNA,CDR3
-,TRBD1,TRBJ1-2,TRBV5-1,TGCGCCAGCAGCGTGGAAGGGACAGGGCACTATGGCTACACCTTC,CASSVEGTGHYGYTF
-,-,TRBJ2-7,TRBV27,TGTGCCAGCAAGAACTCGGGACTGACCTACGAGCAGTACTTC,CASKNSGLTYEQYF
-,-,TRBJ1-4,TRBV4-1,TGCGCCAGCAGCCCCCGAGGTTTCGTTGCAACTAATGAAAAACTGTTTTTT,CASSPRGFVATNEKLFF
-,TRBD1,TRBJ1-5,TRBV28,TGTGCCAGCAGTTCCCACGACAGGGCGGTCAATCAGCCCCAGCATTTT,CASSSHDRAVNQPQHF
-,-,TRBJ2-5,TRBV5-1,TGCGCCAGCAGCACTCAAGAGACCCAGTACTTC,CASSTQETQYF
-,-,TRBJ1-2,TRBV7-2,TGTGCCAGCAGCTTAACCATGGGGGGCGTAAACCCAATTTATGGCTACACCTTC,CASSLTMGGVNPIYGYTF
-,-,TRBJ2-5,TRBV5-1,TGCGCCAGCAGCTCGGGCTTAAGGGAGTGGGAGACCCAGTACTTC,CASSSGLREWETQYF
-,-,TRBJ2-7,TRBV6-5,TGTGCCAGCAGTTCGAACTACAGGGATTCCCCCTACGAGCAGTACTTC,CASSSNYRDSPYEQYF
-,-,TRBJ2-7,TRBV19,TGTGCCAGTAGTATCCGCGAAGGAGACTACGAGCAGTACTTC,CASSIREGDYEQYF
-,TRBD1,TRBJ2-7,TRBV19,TGTGCCAGTTCGACCGGGACAGGGTCGTCCGAGCAGTACTTC,CASSTGTGSSEQYF
-,TRBD1,TRBJ1-5,TRBV11-2,TGTGCCAGCAGCTTAAATGGGGACAGGGGCCATTATAGCAATCAGCCCCAGCATTTT,CASSLNGDRGHYSNQPQHF
-,TRBD2,TRBJ2-1,TRBV27,TGTGCCAGCGGGCTAGCGGGGTACAGCTCCTACAATGAGCAGTTCTTC,CASGLAGYSSYNEQFF
-,-,TRBJ1-1,TRBV5-5,TGTGCCAGCAGCCTGGGCCCAACGGGTGAAGCTTTCTTT,CASSLGPTGEAFF
-,TRBD1,TRBJ1-2,TRBV7-2,TGTGCCAGCAGCTTAGGGGGACAGGGTCCTTATGGCTACACCTTC,CASSLGGQGPYGYTF
-,TRBD2,TRBJ2-1,TRBV2,TGTGCCACCGCCCTAGGTAGCGGGGGGTACAATGAGCAGTTCTTC,CATALGSGGYNEQFF
-,-,TRBJ1-2,TRBV12-3/TRBV12-4,TGTGCCAGCAGTCCCCTAACGAGCTATGGCTACACCTTC,CASSPLTSYGYTF
few,-,TRBJ2-7,TRBV2,TGTGCCAGCAGTGAAGAGGTTCCAACCTACGAGCAGTACTTC,CASSEEVPTYEQYF
-,-,TRBJ1-3,TRBV9,TGTGCCAGCAGCACGGACAGAAGCTCTGGAAACACCATATATTTT,CASSTDRSSGNTIYF
-,-,TRBJ2-7,TRBV29-1,TGCAGCGTCTCATCGGACCGTGGCTTACACGAGCAGTACTTC,CSVSSDRGLHEQYF
-,-,TRBJ2-5,TRBV11-3,TGTGCCAGCAGCTTGGACTATGATGGAACCCAGTACTTC,CASSLDYDGTQYF
-,-,TRBJ1-2,TRBV19,TGTGCCAGTAACGAGGGTTCGAACTATGGCTACACCTTC,CASNEGSNYGYTF
-,-,TRBJ1-2,TRBV30,TGTGCCTGGAGTGTGGGGGAGCGCCGTGGCTACACCTTC,CAWSVGERRGYTF
many,-,TRBJ2-2,TRBV7-3,TGTGCCACTCGCCGGGGTGGGGGTGACACCGGGGAGCTGTTTTTT,CATRRGGGDTGELFF
-,-,TRBJ1-1,TRBV19,TGTGCCAGTAGTATAAGTGGCCCCAACACTGAAGCTTTCTTT,CASSISGPNTEAFF
-,-,TRBJ2-3,TRBV30,TGTGCCTGGAGTCCCCGGGATACGCAGTATTTT,CAWSPRDTQYF
-,-,TRBJ1-2,TRBV7-8,TGTGCCAGCAGCCGAGAGGGGGGGCCTGCCTTCAACTATGGCTACACCTTC,CASSREGGPAFNYGYTF
-,-,TRBJ1-6,TRBV3-1/TRBV3-2,TGTGCCAGCAGCCAAGAGGGGAGGGTCGGCAATTCACCCCTCCACTTT,CASSQEGRVGNSPLHF
-,-,TRBJ1-6,TRBV19,TGTGCCAGTAGTATGAGGGAGGAATCTAATTCACCCCTCCACTTT,CASSMREESNSPLHF
-,-,TRBJ2-1,TRBV5-4,TGTGCCAGCAGCTGGGGCGTAATGGGGGCTAACAATGAGCAGTTCTTC,CASSWGVMGANNEQFF
-,-,TRBJ2-7,TRBV6-1,TGTGCCAGCAGTGAAGCGGCCTACGAGCAGTACTTC,CASSEAAYEQYF
-,TRBD1,TRBJ2-4,TRBV30,TGTGCCTCCACTTGGGACAGAAACATTCAGTACTTC,CASTWDRNIQYF
-,-,TRBJ1-6,TRBV2,TGTGCCAGCAGCCCTGGGTTGGGGAATTCACCCCTCCACTTT,CASSPGLGNSPLHF
-,-,TRBJ2-4,TRBV2,TGTGCCAGCAGTGAAATCCGGGTCTCGCTGTTAAGTCTAGCCAAAAACATTCAGTACTTC,CASSEIRVSLLSLAKNIQYF